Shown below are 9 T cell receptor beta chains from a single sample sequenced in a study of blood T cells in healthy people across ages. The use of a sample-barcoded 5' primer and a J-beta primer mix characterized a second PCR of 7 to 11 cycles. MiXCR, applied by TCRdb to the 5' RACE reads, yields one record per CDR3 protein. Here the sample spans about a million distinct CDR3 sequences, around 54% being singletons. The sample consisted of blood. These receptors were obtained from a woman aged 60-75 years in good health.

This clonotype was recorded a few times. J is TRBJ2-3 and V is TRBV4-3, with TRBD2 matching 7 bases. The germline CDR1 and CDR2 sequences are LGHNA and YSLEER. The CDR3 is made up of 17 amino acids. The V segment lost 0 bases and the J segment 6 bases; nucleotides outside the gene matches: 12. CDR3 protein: CASSQDVWAGEWDTQYF. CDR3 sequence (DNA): TGCGCCAGCAGCCAAGATGTCTGGGCGGGAGAATGGGATACGCAGTATTTT.

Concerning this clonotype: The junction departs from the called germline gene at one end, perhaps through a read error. DNA of the CDR3: TGTGCCAGCAGCCACCGGGGAGGCGGTGGTATAGACAATAAGCAGTTCTTC. This gives the protein CASSHRGGGGIDNKQFF. The genes are TRBV7-3 and TRBJ2-1; a possible D gene is TRBD2 (6 bases). The CDR3 runs to 17 residues. In germline, CDR1 is SGHTA, CDR2 FQGTGA.

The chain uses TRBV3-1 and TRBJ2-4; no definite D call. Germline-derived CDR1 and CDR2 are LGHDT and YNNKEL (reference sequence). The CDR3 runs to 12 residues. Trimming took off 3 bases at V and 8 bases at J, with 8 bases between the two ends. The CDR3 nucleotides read TGTGCCAGCAGCCAGTTGTCCGACATTCAGTACTTC. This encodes CASSQLSDIQYF. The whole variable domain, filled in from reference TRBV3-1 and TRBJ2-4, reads DTAVSQTPKYLVTQMGNDKSIKCEQNLGHDTMYWYKQDSKKFLKIMFSYNNKELIINETVPNRFSPKSPDKAHLNLHINSLELGDSAVYFCASSQLSDIQYFGAGTRLSVL.

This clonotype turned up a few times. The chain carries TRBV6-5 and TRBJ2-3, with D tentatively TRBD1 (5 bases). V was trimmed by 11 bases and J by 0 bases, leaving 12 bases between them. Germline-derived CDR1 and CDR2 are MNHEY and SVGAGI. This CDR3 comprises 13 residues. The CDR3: CAAKGLSTDTQYF. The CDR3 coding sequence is TGTGCCGCCAAGGGGTTGAGCACAGATACGCAGTATTTT.

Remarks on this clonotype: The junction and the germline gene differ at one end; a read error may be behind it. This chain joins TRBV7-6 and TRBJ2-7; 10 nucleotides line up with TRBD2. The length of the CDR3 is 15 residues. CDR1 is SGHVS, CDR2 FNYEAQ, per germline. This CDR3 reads CASSLALAGDHEQYF. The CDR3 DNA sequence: TGTGCCAGTAGCTTAGCGCTAGCGGGAGATCACGAGCAGTACTTC.

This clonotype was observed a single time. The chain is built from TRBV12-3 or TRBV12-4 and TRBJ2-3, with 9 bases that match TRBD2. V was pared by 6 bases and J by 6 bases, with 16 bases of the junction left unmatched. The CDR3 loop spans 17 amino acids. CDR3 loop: CASRQRQVSGSMDTQYF. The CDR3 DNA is TGTGCCAGCAGACAGCGACAGGTTAGCGGGAGTATGGATACGCAGTATTTT.

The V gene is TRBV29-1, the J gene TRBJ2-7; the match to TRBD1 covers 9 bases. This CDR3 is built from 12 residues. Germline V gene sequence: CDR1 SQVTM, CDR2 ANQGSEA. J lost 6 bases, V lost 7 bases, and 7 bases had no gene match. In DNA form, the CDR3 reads TGCAGCGGGGGACAGGGTGTAAGCGAGCAGTACTTC. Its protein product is CSGGQGVSEQYF.

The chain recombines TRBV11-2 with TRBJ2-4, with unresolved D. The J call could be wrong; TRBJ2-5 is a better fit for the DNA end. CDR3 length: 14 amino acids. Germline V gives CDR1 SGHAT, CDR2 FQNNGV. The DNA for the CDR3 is TGTGCCAGCAGCCCCTGGAGAGCAGTGGAGACCCAGTACTTC. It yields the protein CASSPWRAVETQYF.

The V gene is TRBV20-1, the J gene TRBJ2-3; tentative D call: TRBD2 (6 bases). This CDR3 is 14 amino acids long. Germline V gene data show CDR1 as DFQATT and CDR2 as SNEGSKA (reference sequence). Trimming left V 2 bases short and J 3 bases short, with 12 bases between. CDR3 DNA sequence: TGCAGTGCTAGATTGACTAGAGAAACAGATACGCAGTATTTT. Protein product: CSARLTRETDTQYF.